The rows below give T cell receptor beta chains drawn from one sample of a study of blood T cell repertoires in COVID-19. TCRdb's table, derived via immunoSEQ multiplex PCR, lists solely in-frame clones and lacks some. The profile shows about 26,000 clones, approximately 66% of them singletons. The sequenced sample was peripheral blood. These TCRs come from a man aged 55 to 69 with active or convalescent COVID-19. The CDR3 runs from the conserved cysteine through the conserved F or W. Each record gives: J gene, clone size, V gene, D gene, CDR3 protein, CDR3 DNA. A D gene is named only where the DNA matches it firmly. Clone size appears in some rows only: once, few, many, or a class for an expanded clone.

j_gene: TRBJ1-1
abundance: once
v_gene: TRBV7-6
d_gene: TRBD1
CDR3aa: CASSLGQGVSEAFF
CDR3nt: TGTGCCAGCAGCTTAGGTCAGGGGGTCTCTGAAGCTTTCTTT

j_gene: TRBJ2-7
abundance: few
v_gene: TRBV10-3
d_gene: TRBD1
CDR3aa: CAILKDRGIAYEQYF
CDR3nt: TGTGCCATCTTAAAGGACAGGGGTATCGCCTACGAGCAGTACTTC

j_gene: TRBJ2-1
abundance: -
v_gene: TRBV7-3
d_gene: TRBD2
CDR3aa: CASSPVAGGPYNEQFF
CDR3nt: TGTGCCAGCAGCCCCGTAGCGGGGGGGCCTTACAATGAGCAGTTCTTC

j_gene: TRBJ1-2
abundance: -
v_gene: TRBV7-9
d_gene: -
CDR3aa: CASSLALSYTF
CDR3nt: TGTGCCAGCAGCTTAGCGCTAAGCTACACCTTC

j_gene: TRBJ1-1
abundance: -
v_gene: TRBV7-9
d_gene: TRBD1
CDR3aa: CASSLGVGTGGSEAFF
CDR3nt: TGTGCCAGCAGCTTAGGAGTAGGGACAGGGGGTTCTGAAGCTTTCTTT

j_gene: TRBJ1-2
abundance: -
v_gene: TRBV7-9
d_gene: TRBD1
CDR3aa: CASGGGGQELGYGYTF
CDR3nt: TGTGCCAGCGGGGGCGGGGGACAGGAACTGGGCTATGGCTACACCTTC

j_gene: TRBJ2-1
abundance: -
v_gene: TRBV7-7
d_gene: -
CDR3aa: CASSIGERNEQFF
CDR3nt: TGTGCTAGCAGCATCGGAGAGAGGAATGAGCAGTTCTTC

j_gene: TRBJ2-7
abundance: -
v_gene: TRBV11-2
d_gene: -
CDR3aa: CASSLDPLNEQYF
CDR3nt: TGTGCCAGCAGCTTAGACCCCCTAAACGAGCAGTACTTC

j_gene: TRBJ2-1
abundance: -
v_gene: TRBV10-3
d_gene: -
CDR3aa: CAIRSSPQGRSFYNEQFF
CDR3nt: TGTGCCATCAGGTCGTCCCCTCAGGGGCGATCGTTTTATAATGAGCAGTTCTTC

j_gene: TRBJ1-2
abundance: -
v_gene: TRBV23-1
d_gene: -
CDR3aa: CASSQYGQEEKGRFTYGYTF
CDR3nt: TGCGCCAGCAGTCAATACGGCCAGGAGGAGAAAGGGCGGTTCACCTATGGCTACACCTTC

j_gene: TRBJ2-4
abundance: few
v_gene: TRBV15
d_gene: -
CDR3aa: CATSIPGRAKNIQYF
CDR3nt: TGTGCCACCAGCATACCGGGGAGAGCCAAAAACATTCAGTACTTC

j_gene: TRBJ1-5
abundance: -
v_gene: TRBV19
d_gene: TRBD1
CDR3aa: CASRHPGRTGGDQPQHF
CDR3nt: TGTGCCAGTAGACATCCAGGGAGGACAGGGGGGGATCAGCCCCAGCATTTT

j_gene: TRBJ1-2
abundance: -
v_gene: TRBV6-7
d_gene: -
CDR3aa: CARRIGQHYGYTF
CDR3nt: TGTGCCAGAAGAATCGGACAGCACTATGGCTACACCTTC

j_gene: TRBJ2-1
abundance: -
v_gene: TRBV7-6
d_gene: TRBD1
CDR3aa: CASSSGDRGLNEQFF
CDR3nt: TGTGCCAGCAGCTCCGGGGACAGGGGGCTGAATGAGCAGTTCTTC

j_gene: TRBJ2-1
abundance: few
v_gene: TRBV7-8
d_gene: -
CDR3aa: CASSPGGTSYNEQFF
CDR3nt: TGTGCCAGCAGCCCAGGGGGGACCTCCTACAATGAGCAGTTCTTC

j_gene: TRBJ1-1
abundance: -
v_gene: TRBV6-5
d_gene: -
CDR3aa: CASSEGLRYTEAFF
CDR3nt: TGTGCCAGCAGCGAGGGTTTAAGGTACACTGAAGCTTTCTTT

j_gene: TRBJ1-2
abundance: -
v_gene: TRBV9
d_gene: -
CDR3aa: CASNIGSDGYTF
CDR3nt: TGTGCCAGCAATATCGGGTCTGATGGCTACACCTTC

j_gene: TRBJ1-2
abundance: -
v_gene: TRBV7-8
d_gene: TRBD1
CDR3aa: CASSFFWVSSGQGNRDGYGYTF
CDR3nt: TGTGCCAGCAGCTTTTTTTGGGTTTCGTCGGGACAGGGGAATCGGGATGGGTATGGCTACACCTTC

j_gene: TRBJ1-1
abundance: -
v_gene: TRBV5-6
d_gene: TRBD1
CDR3aa: CASSLTDRAAFF
CDR3nt: TGTGCCAGCAGCTTGACGGACAGGGCAGCTTTCTTT

j_gene: TRBJ1-1
abundance: few
v_gene: TRBV19
d_gene: -
CDR3aa: CASRTDGVNTEAFF
CDR3nt: TGTGCCAGTAGAACCGACGGGGTGAACACTGAAGCTTTCTTT

j_gene: TRBJ2-7
abundance: -
v_gene: TRBV6-5
d_gene: TRBD1
CDR3aa: CASSQGQVEQYF
CDR3nt: TGTGCCAGCAGTCAGGGACAGGTCGAGCAGTACTTC

j_gene: TRBJ1-2
abundance: few
v_gene: TRBV15
d_gene: -
CDR3aa: CATSRDQGGYTF
CDR3nt: TGTGCCACCAGCAGAGATCAGGGTGGCTACACCTTC

j_gene: TRBJ2-5
abundance: -
v_gene: TRBV6-5
d_gene: -
CDR3aa: CASSPGGPQETQYF
CDR3nt: TGTGCCAGCAGCCCAGGGGGGCCACAAGAGACCCAGTACTTC

j_gene: TRBJ2-7
abundance: -
v_gene: TRBV9
d_gene: -
CDR3aa: CASNKGADAYEQYF
CDR3nt: TGTGCCAGCAATAAAGGGGCGGATGCCTACGAGCAGTACTTC

j_gene: TRBJ1-1
abundance: -
v_gene: TRBV15
d_gene: -
CDR3aa: CATSQGRAGTEAFF
CDR3nt: TGTGCCACCAGCCAAGGACGGGCAGGGACTGAAGCTTTCTTT

j_gene: TRBJ2-7
abundance: -
v_gene: TRBV3-1/TRBV3-2
d_gene: TRBD1
CDR3aa: CASSQATRQGSKQYF
CDR3nt: TGTGCCAGCAGCCAGGCCACGCGACAGGGGTCGAAGCAGTACTTC

j_gene: TRBJ2-7
abundance: -
v_gene: TRBV20-1
d_gene: -
CDR3aa: CSASPRSHEQYF
CDR3nt: TGCAGTGCTAGTCCCAGGTCCCACGAGCAGTACTTC

j_gene: TRBJ1-1
abundance: -
v_gene: TRBV4-1
d_gene: TRBD1
CDR3aa: CASSLRDRENTEAFF
CDR3nt: TGCGCCAGCAGCCTCCGGGACAGGGAGAACACTGAAGCTTTCTTT

j_gene: TRBJ2-1
abundance: -
v_gene: TRBV19
d_gene: TRBD2
CDR3aa: CASSLGTSGGASYNEQFF
CDR3nt: TGTGCCAGTAGTCTTGGGACTAGCGGGGGGGCCTCCTACAATGAGCAGTTCTTC

j_gene: TRBJ1-5
abundance: -
v_gene: TRBV28
d_gene: -
CDR3aa: CASSLRRTGRWPQHF
CDR3nt: TGTGCCAGCAGTTTACGACGAACAGGGCGATGGCCCCAGCATTTT

j_gene: TRBJ2-7
abundance: medium-sized
v_gene: TRBV12-2
d_gene: -
CDR3aa: CASRLTQSRPSYEQYF
CDR3nt: TGTGCAAGTCGCTTAACCCAATCCAGGCCGTCCTACGAGCAGTACTTC

j_gene: TRBJ2-7
abundance: -
v_gene: TRBV21-1
d_gene: -
CDR3aa: CASSPRLAGEGGNEQYF
CDR3nt: TGTGCCAGCAGCCCAAGGTTAGCGGGAGAAGGGGGCAACGAGCAGTACTTC

j_gene: TRBJ2-3
abundance: few
v_gene: TRBV6-2/TRBV6-3
d_gene: -
CDR3aa: CASSYSGGATDTQYF
CDR3nt: TGTGCCAGCAGTTACTCGGGTGGGGCAACAGATACGCAGTATTTT

j_gene: TRBJ1-6
abundance: -
v_gene: TRBV5-1
d_gene: -
CDR3aa: CASSTFSGGANNSPLHF
CDR3nt: TGCGCCAGCAGCACTTTTAGCGGGGGCGCGAATAATTCACCCCTCCACTTT

j_gene: TRBJ2-7
abundance: few
v_gene: TRBV15
d_gene: TRBD2
CDR3aa: CATSRELTSGTYEQYF
CDR3nt: TGTGCCACCAGCAGAGAATTAACTAGCGGAACCTACGAGCAGTACTTC

j_gene: TRBJ1-2
abundance: -
v_gene: TRBV20-1
d_gene: TRBD1
CDR3aa: CSARTGNGYTF
CDR3nt: TGCAGTGCTAGGACAGGGAATGGCTACACCTTC

j_gene: TRBJ2-7
abundance: -
v_gene: TRBV27
d_gene: TRBD1
CDR3aa: CASSPGGSNYEQYF
CDR3nt: TGTGCCAGCAGTCCAGGGGGAAGCAACTACGAGCAGTACTTC

j_gene: TRBJ1-3
abundance: -
v_gene: TRBV5-8
d_gene: TRBD1
CDR3aa: CASSRRGFSGNTIYF
CDR3nt: TGTGCCAGCAGCCGCAGGGGGTTCTCTGGAAACACCATATATTTT

j_gene: TRBJ1-4
abundance: -
v_gene: TRBV4-1
d_gene: -
CDR3aa: CASSQSGANNEKLFF
CDR3nt: TGCGCCAGCAGCCAATCAGGGGCGAATAATGAAAAACTGTTTTTT

j_gene: TRBJ2-5
abundance: -
v_gene: TRBV5-1
d_gene: -
CDR3aa: CASSLVLGGGTQYF
CDR3nt: TGCGCCAGCAGCTTGGTGCTGGGAGGGGGGACCCAGTACTTC

j_gene: TRBJ1-1
abundance: -
v_gene: TRBV29-1
d_gene: -
CDR3aa: CSAFTGFEAFF
CDR3nt: TGCAGCGCCTTCACAGGGTTTGAAGCTTTCTTT

j_gene: TRBJ1-2
abundance: once
v_gene: TRBV6-2/TRBV6-3
d_gene: TRBD1
CDR3aa: CASSPQGAIGYGYTF
CDR3nt: TGTGCCAGCAGTCCACAGGGGGCGATTGGCTATGGCTACACCTTC

j_gene: TRBJ2-7
abundance: -
v_gene: TRBV18
d_gene: -
CDR3aa: CASSPDSSYEQYF
CDR3nt: TGTGCCAGCTCACCGGACAGCTCCTACGAGCAGTACTTC

j_gene: TRBJ1-2
abundance: -
v_gene: TRBV12-2
d_gene: -
CDR3aa: CASRLDLRGYGYTF
CDR3nt: TGTGCAAGTCGCTTAGATCTCAGGGGGTATGGCTACACCTTC

j_gene: TRBJ1-4
abundance: -
v_gene: TRBV7-9
d_gene: TRBD1
CDR3aa: CASSRGTGMGEKLFF
CDR3nt: TGTGCCAGCAGCAGAGGGACAGGGATGGGTGAAAAACTGTTTTTT

j_gene: TRBJ2-2
abundance: -
v_gene: TRBV6-4
d_gene: -
CDR3aa: CASSDLNTGELFF
CDR3nt: TGTGCCAGCAGTGACCTGAACACCGGGGAGCTGTTTTTT

j_gene: TRBJ2-7
abundance: -
v_gene: TRBV7-9
d_gene: TRBD2
CDR3aa: CASSPYGTIHEQYF
CDR3nt: TGTGCCAGCAGCCCTTACGGGACTATACACGAGCAGTACTTC

j_gene: TRBJ1-1
abundance: once
v_gene: TRBV9
d_gene: -
CDR3aa: CASSPQTDLGTEAFF
CDR3nt: TGTGCCAGCAGCCCACAGACAGATCTAGGCACTGAAGCTTTCTTT

j_gene: TRBJ2-1
abundance: few
v_gene: TRBV30
d_gene: -
CDR3aa: CARSKSDEQFF
CDR3nt: TGTGCCCGTAGTAAAAGCGATGAGCAGTTCTTC

j_gene: TRBJ1-4
abundance: -
v_gene: TRBV15
d_gene: -
CDR3aa: CATKPGQVNEKLFF
CDR3nt: TGTGCCACCAAACCGGGACAAGTTAATGAAAAACTGTTTTTT

j_gene: TRBJ1-1
abundance: few
v_gene: TRBV11-3
d_gene: -
CDR3aa: CASSLDRGWGTEAFF
CDR3nt: TGTGCCAGCAGCTTAGATCGGGGTTGGGGCACTGAAGCTTTCTTT

j_gene: TRBJ2-1
abundance: -
v_gene: TRBV11-2
d_gene: -
CDR3aa: CASSGNREGEQFF
CDR3nt: TGTGCCAGCAGCGGGAACAGGGAGGGTGAGCAGTTCTTC

j_gene: TRBJ2-3
abundance: few
v_gene: TRBV9
d_gene: TRBD2
CDR3aa: CASSPPTGGSPTDTQYF
CDR3nt: TGTGCCAGCAGCCCCCCGACGGGCGGGAGCCCCACAGATACGCAGTATTTT

j_gene: TRBJ2-2
abundance: -
v_gene: TRBV5-1
d_gene: -
CDR3aa: CASSWASTGELFF
CDR3nt: TGCGCCAGCAGCTGGGCGTCCACCGGGGAGCTGTTTTTT

j_gene: TRBJ2-7
abundance: -
v_gene: TRBV18
d_gene: -
CDR3aa: CASSPRWGDYEQYF
CDR3nt: TGTGCCAGCTCCCCACGGTGGGGAGACTACGAGCAGTACTTC

j_gene: TRBJ1-5
abundance: -
v_gene: TRBV19
d_gene: TRBD1
CDR3aa: CAIARQGNQPQHF
CDR3nt: TGTGCCATCGCCAGACAGGGGAATCAGCCCCAGCATTTT

j_gene: TRBJ1-5
abundance: few
v_gene: TRBV23-1
d_gene: -
CDR3aa: CASSQSRQLSNQPQHF
CDR3nt: TGCGCCAGCAGTCAATCGAGGCAGCTTAGCAATCAGCCCCAGCATTTT

j_gene: TRBJ1-1
abundance: -
v_gene: TRBV6-5
d_gene: TRBD1
CDR3aa: CASSLGGTVTEAFF
CDR3nt: TGTGCCAGCAGTTTAGGCGGGACAGTCACTGAAGCTTTCTTT

j_gene: TRBJ1-6
abundance: few
v_gene: TRBV5-1
d_gene: -
CDR3aa: CASSFSSSYNSPLHF
CDR3nt: TGCGCCAGCAGCTTTTCGAGCTCCTATAATTCACCCCTCCACTTT